This paragraph covers one TCR beta chain sequence. The data were produced by immunoSEQ multiplex PCR, yet TCRdb's version contains in-frame clones alone and is incomplete. This sample carries about 2,500,000 clones, around 94% of them seen once, and the ten largest clones take over 0.12%. The CDR3 covers 14 residues. Germline loops: CDR1 SNHLY, CDR2 FYNNEI. Trimming stripped 4 bases from V and 1 base from J, with 10 bases between. This sample was taken from a study of shared clonotypes between healthy human individuals. The clonotype comes from a man aged 18 to 30 in good health. The specimen was naive CD4+ T cells sorted from blood. Indicated subset: CD45RA+ positively selected. The chain links TRBV2 to TRBJ2-5; D is possibly TRBD1 (6 bases). CDR3 protein: CASSGQVSQETQYF. CDR3 nucleotide sequence: TGTGCCAGCAGTGGACAGGTCAGCCAAGAGACCCAGTACTTC.